The TCR beta chain described here comes from a study of control samples from healthy donors and cancer patients. This CDR3 has 12 residues. The germline V and J ends were trimmed by 5 bases and 6 bases, with 10 bases remaining between them. The germline CDR1 and CDR2 sequences are SGHNT and YYREEE (reference sequence). The protocol was immunoSEQ multiplex PCR, while the TCRdb copy is restricted to in-frame clones and leaves out a portion. Counted here are 100,000 to 150,000 clones, roughly 84% occurring once; the ten biggest clones make up around 1.8%. This TCR was sampled from a man between 18 and 35 years old in good health. The V gene is TRBV5-4, the J gene TRBJ2-3, with D perhaps matching TRBD2 (6 bases). Sequences were obtained from blood. The CDR3 is CASRRDWDTQYF. CDR3 nucleotide sequence: TGTGCCAGCAGGAGGGACTGGGATACGCAGTATTTT.